These 23 T cell receptor beta chains came from one sample sequenced in a study of graft-versus-host responses after intestinal transplantation. TCRdb keeps only in-frame clones here, not all; method: immunoSEQ multiplex PCR. The sample consists of approximately 300 clones, nearly 95% of them appearing once. Graft-derived tissue was subjected to processing to liberate intraepithelial and lamina propria lymphocytes. Specimen: ileum tissue, collected 23 days after intestinal transplant. These receptors all come from a human patient who received an intestinal transplant, so some T cells may come from the graft donor.

The J gene is TRBJ2-5, the V gene TRBV4-1; D uncertain. The DNA end is more similar to TRBJ2-7, so the J call may be wrong. CDR3 size: 13 residues. The germline gives CDR1 MGHRA, CDR2 YSYEKL. The CDR3 region has the DNA TGCGCCAGCAGCCAAGGACCCGCCTACGAGCAGTACTTC. Protein: CASSQGPAYEQYF.

This sequence joins TRBV6-1 and TRBJ1-4; the match to TRBD1 covers 7 bases. The V segment lost 6 bases and the J segment 8 bases; nucleotides outside the gene matches: 9. CDR1 is MNHNS and CDR2 is SASEGT in the germline V gene. This CDR3 contains 14 residues. The CDR3 nucleotides read TGTGCCAGCAGCAGACAGGGTGAGGTAGAAAAACTGTTTTTT. It encodes CASSRQGEVEKLFF.

This chain uses TRBV29-1 with TRBJ1-1; D not resolved. V lost 3 bases, J lost 0 bases, and 8 bases lay in between. The CDR3 runs to 13 residues. Germline V gives CDR1 SQVTM, CDR2 ANQGSEA. The CDR3 DNA is TGCAGCGTTGAGCCGGATATGAACACTGAAGCTTTCTTT. Protein: CSVEPDMNTEAFF.

The chain couples TRBV7-2 to TRBJ2-1; 10 bases line up with TRBD2. This CDR3 has 15 residues. The V gene end was trimmed by 1 base and the J gene end by 5 bases; junction bases not matched to a gene: 2. CDR1 and CDR2 from the germline V gene are SGHTA and FQGNSA. The CDR3 nucleotides are TGTGCCAGCAGCTTAGGGACTAGCGGTGACAATGAGCAGTTCTTC. Translation gives CASSLGTSGDNEQFF. The full variable domain, with the rest looked up from reference TRBV7-2 and TRBJ2-1, is GAGVSQSPSNKVTEKGKDVELRCDPISGHTALYWYRQSLGQGLEFLIYFQGNSAPDKSGLPSDRFSAERTGGSVSTLTIQRTQQEDSAVYLCASSLGTSGDNEQFFGPGTRLTVL.

The chain joins TRBV28 to TRBJ1-3, with 9 bases fitting TRBD1. This CDR3 has 15 amino acids. Per the germline V gene, CDR1 is MDHEN and CDR2 is SYDVKM. V lost 8 bases, J lost 2 bases, and 7 bases stayed unmatched. CDR3 in amino acids: CASGGQGTAGNTIYF. The CDR3 region has the DNA TGTGCCAGCGGGGGACAGGGCACAGCTGGAAACACCATATATTTT.

J is TRBJ2-7 and V is TRBV28, with 8 bases that match TRBD2. The CDR3 length is 15 residues. After removal of 3 bases from V and 0 bases from J, the junction contained 4 bases not matched to a gene. Germline V gene sequence: CDR1 MDHEN, CDR2 SYDVKM. CDR3 sequence reads: CASSFSTSGSYEQYF. The CDR3 region has the DNA TGTGCCAGCAGTTTTAGTACTAGCGGCTCCTACGAGCAGTACTTC.

The gene calls are TRBV6-6 and TRBJ1-1, with 8 bases that match TRBD1. Germline V CDR1 and CDR2: MNHNY, SVGAGI (reference sequence). The CDR3 has 15 amino acids. Trimming took 2 bases from V and 6 from J; bases not matched to a gene: 8. This CDR3 is CASSYPGQVYSEAFF. CDR3 nucleotide sequence: TGTGCCAGCAGTTACCCGGGACAGGTTTATTCTGAAGCTTTCTTT.

The V gene is TRBV28, the J gene TRBJ2-7; no definite D call. V dropped 5 bases and J dropped 5 bases, with 13 bases sitting between them. The CDR3 totals 13 residues. Germline V gene lookup returns CDR1 MDHEN and CDR2 SYDVKM. DNA for the CDR3: TGTGCCAGCAGTCTCCAACCGGTAAACGAGCAGTACTTC. It specifies CASSLQPVNEQYF.

CDR3 amino acids: CASSLTPPGTGGSKGETQYF. In DNA, the CDR3 is TGTGCCAGCAGTTTAACCCCCCCTGGGACAGGGGGCAGTAAGGGAGAGACCCAGTACTTC. The J gene is TRBJ2-5, the V gene TRBV28; TRBD1 aligns across 12 bases. Trimming at V came to 2 bases and at J to 4 bases, leaving 17 bases not matched to a gene. This CDR3 spans 20 amino acids. Germline V gene sequence: CDR1 MDHEN, CDR2 SYDVKM. The full variable domain, its missing parts supplied by reference TRBV28 and TRBJ2-5, is DVKVTQSSRYLVKRTGEKVFLECVQDMDHENMFWYRQDPGLGLRLIYFSYDVKMKEKGDIPEGYSVSREKKERFSLILESASTNQTSMYLCASSLTPPGTGGSKGETQYFGPGTRLLVL.

The count of this clone is one. V gene TRBV5-6 combines with J gene TRBJ1-2; 8 bases align to TRBD1. The CDR3 runs to 15 residues. Trimming cost V 0 bases and J 2 bases; bases outside gene matches: 3. CDR1 is SGHDT and CDR2 is YYEEEE in the germline V gene. CDR3 DNA sequence: TGTGCCAGCAGCTTGGCCGGGACAGGAAACTATGGCTACACCTTC. Translated, it gives CASSLAGTGNYGYTF.

The V call is TRBV9, the J call TRBJ2-1; 10 bases are shared with TRBD2. J gave up 5 bases and V 0 bases, and 2 bases lay outside the gene matches. This CDR3 has 15 residues. The germline V gene has CDR1 SGDLS and CDR2 YYNGEE. The CDR3 sequence is CASSVGGTSDNEQFF. Written as DNA, the CDR3 is TGTGCCAGCAGCGTAGGGGGGACTAGCGACAATGAGCAGTTCTTC.

The chain joins TRBV21-1 to TRBJ2-3; the table calls TRBD1, which could not be checked here. TRBV21-1 represents a pseudogene. CDR3 length: 23 amino acids. The CDR3 loop reads CASRTSVATVMQDTTVMQDTQYF. The CDR3 DNA reads as TGTGCCAGCAGGACCAGTGTAGCTACAGTCATGCAAGATACGACAGTCATGCAAGATACGCAGTATTTT.

The chain uses TRBV7-2 and TRBJ2-3; D gene uncertain. CDR1 and CDR2 from the germline V gene are SGHTA and FQGNSA. The CDR3 totals 15 residues. V was clipped by 1 base and J by 2 bases, with 10 bases between them. The CDR3 nucleotides are TGTGCCAGCAGCTTAGTTGACGGCTCCACAGATACGCAGTATTTT. It yields the protein CASSLVDGSTDTQYF. Filled out from reference TRBV7-2 and TRBJ2-3, the complete variable domain reads GAGVSQSPSNKVTEKGKDVELRCDPISGHTALYWYRQSLGQGLEFLIYFQGNSAPDKSGLPSDRFSAERTGGSVSTLTIQRTQQEDSAVYLCASSLVDGSTDTQYFGPGTRLTVL.

The chain couples TRBV29-1 to TRBJ2-6; D is uncertain. Germline V lookup: CDR1 SQVTM, CDR2 ANQGSEA. This CDR3 contains 17 residues. Trimming pared 5 bases from V and 5 bases from J, leaving 22 bases between. CDR3 loop: CSVRFSSIQSRANVLTF. CDR3 DNA: TGCAGCGTTCGCTTCAGTAGCATACAAAGTCGGGCCAACGTCCTGACTTTC.

On this clone itself: The same CDR3 also results from other DNA sequences found in this sample. The chain couples TRBV9 to TRBJ2-1; D is unresolved. This CDR3 has 14 residues. Germline CDR1 SGDLS, CDR2 YYNGEE. V was trimmed by 4 bases and J by 3 bases, leaving 11 bases between them. This chain's CDR3 is CASSLSGDYNEQFF. The CDR3 bases are TGTGCCAGCAGCTTATCAGGTGACTACAATGAGCAGTTCTTC.

The sample holds one count of this clone. V and J are TRBV27 and TRBJ1-5, with D possibly TRBD1 on 5 matching bases. The V and J ends lost 6 bases and 6 bases respectively, with 18 bases between them. Germline CDR1 and CDR2: MNHEY and SMNVEV (reference sequence). The CDR3 is 15 residues long. The CDR3 reads CASSIKGRVGQPQHF. The CDR3 DNA sequence: TGTGCCAGCAGCATTAAGGGCAGGGTTGGTCAGCCCCAGCATTTT.

The J gene is TRBJ2-7, the V gene TRBV7-9, with D perhaps assigned TRBD1 or TRBD2 (7 bases each). The CDR3 runs 14 residues. With 4 bases removed from V and 6 bases from J, the gap between germline ends came to 16 bases. The germline V gene encodes CDR1 SEHNR and CDR2 FQNEAQ (reference sequence). CDR3 DNA sequence: TGTGCCAGCAGCTCCGCCCCCAGGGGGGGCGAGCAGTACTTC. Amino acids: CASSSAPRGGEQYF.

This chain links TRBV4-3 with TRBJ2-7; no clear D. Germline V gene data show CDR1 as LGHNA and CDR2 as YSLEER. This CDR3 comprises 13 residues. V was trimmed by 0 bases and J by 4 bases, leaving 7 bases between them. The CDR3 DNA sequence: TGCGCCAGCAGCCAAGATGTGGCATACGAGCAGTACTTC. Amino acid sequence: CASSQDVAYEQYF.

A few counts support this clone. CDR3 region: CASSVGRGGWNQPQHF. The CDR3, as DNA: TGTGCCAGCAGCGTAGGAAGGGGGGGGTGGAATCAGCCCCAGCATTTT. The chain is built from TRBV9 and TRBJ1-5; D might be TRBD1 (6 bases). Between the trimmed V and J ends, which lost 0 bases and 4 bases, there was a span of 14 bases. The length of the CDR3 is 16 residues. Germline V gene data show CDR1 as SGDLS and CDR2 as YYNGEE.

The chain is built from TRBV5-6 and TRBJ2-7; D is unclear. This CDR3 has 14 residues. Trimming stripped 1 base from V and 5 bases from J, with 13 bases between. The germline CDR1 and CDR2 sequences are SGHDT and YYEEEE. The CDR3, as DNA: TGTGCCAGCAGCTTGCAAGGGATCCTCCACGAGCAGTACTTC. Translating it yields CASSLQGILHEQYF.

This sequence joins TRBV6-1 and TRBJ2-5; perhaps TRBD1 as D (6 bases). Trimming took 5 bases from V and 1 from J, leaving 11 bases between them. The CDR3 has 14 amino acids. Germline assignment: CDR1 MNHNS and CDR2 SASEGT. CDR3 sequence: CASSRGQTQETQYF. The CDR3 DNA follows: TGTGCCAGCAGTAGAGGACAGACCCAAGAGACCCAGTACTTC.

The J gene is TRBJ1-1, the V gene TRBV28; 8 bases line up with TRBD1. There are 15 residues in the CDR3. Germline lookup yields CDR1 MDHEN and CDR2 SYDVKM. The J segment lost 5 bases and the V segment lost 11 bases, leaving 16 bases of the junction unmatched. The CDR3 DNA follows: TGTGCCGGGGGGATTCAGGGGGCCCCGGGGACTGAAGCTTTCTTT. Its translation is CAGGIQGAPGTEAFF.

The V and J genes are TRBV30 and TRBJ2-7; D assignment may be TRBD1 or TRBD2 (5 bases each). This CDR3 has 14 amino acids. Germline V gives CDR1 GTSNPN, CDR2 SVGIG (reference sequence). Trimming stripped 2 bases from V and 4 bases from J, with 15 bases between. The CDR3 sequence is CAWSPAGTLYEQYF. The DNA for the CDR3 is TGTGCCTGGAGTCCTGCCGGGACCCTATACGAGCAGTACTTC.